This TCR beta chain was sequenced during a study of OX40 agonist ivuxolimab in advanced cancers. Study-level points and caveats: Clonal expansion was seen in CD4+ and CD8+ blood T cells by week 6 at 0.1 to 3.0 mg/kg.

Germline V gives CDR1 MNHNY, CDR2 SVGAGI (reference sequence). V dropped 10 bases and J dropped 5; count of bases not matched to a gene: 15. This CDR3 region has 15 residues. To note about this clone: Its antigen is not identified.

Assay: immunoSEQ multiplex PCR; the TCRdb copy retains only in-frame clones and omits some. Among 65,000 to 85,000 clones listed, 80% to 95% were seen once. This sequence joins TRBV6-6 and TRBJ2-7; 9 bases align to TRBD1. The input for sequencing was CD4+ or CD8+ T cells sorted from blood, taken in a trial of the OX40 agonist ivuxolimab. This clonotype was obtained from an adult with an advanced solid tumor such as melanoma, head and neck, liver or kidney cancer. The CDR3 sequence: CATMGGQGIINEQYF. CDR3 nucleotide sequence: TGTGCCACCATGGGAGGACAGGGGATAATCAACGAGCAGTACTTC.